A selection of T cell receptor beta chains follows, all from one sample in a study of identical twins. TCRdb itself ran the 5' RACE reads through MiXCR, one entry per CDR3 protein. There are some 600,000 distinct CDR3 sequences in the sample; about 7.1% occur only once, and roughly 1.6% lies in the top ten. The same sample was also used in a study of yellow fever vaccine responses in identical twins.

The sequencing input was PBMCs. The source of these receptors is a woman between 18 and 29 years old in good health. Both conserved end residues are part of each CDR3. Each record gives: CDR3 DNA, CDR3 protein, clone size, V gene, J gene, D gene. A D gene is named only where the DNA matches it firmly. Rows may omit the clone size; those that give it use once, few, many or a size class.

cdr3_nt: TGTGCCAGCAGCCCCGACATGAGCTCTGGAAACACCATATATTTT; cdr3_aa: CASSPDMSSGNTIYF; clone_size: few; v_call: TRBV7-2; j_call: TRBJ1-3; d_call: -
cdr3_nt: TGTGCCAGCAGCGCACAGGGGCTGATTCTCCCTATGAACACTGAAGCTTTCTTT; cdr3_aa: CASSAQGLILPMNTEAFF; clone_size: -; v_call: TRBV5-6; j_call: TRBJ1-1; d_call: TRBD1
cdr3_nt: TGCGCCAGCAGCCCTGGGACACGGAACACTGAAGCTTTCTTT; cdr3_aa: CASSPGTRNTEAFF; clone_size: many; v_call: TRBV5-1; j_call: TRBJ1-1; d_call: -
cdr3_nt: TGTGCTAGTGGTTTGGTTCTAGCGGGCAACACCGGGGAGCTGTTTTTT; cdr3_aa: CASGLVLAGNTGELFF; clone_size: few; v_call: TRBV12-5; j_call: TRBJ2-2; d_call: TRBD2
cdr3_nt: TGTGCCAGCAGTTTAAGAGGGGATGGTCAGCCCCAGCATTTT; cdr3_aa: CASSLRGDGQPQHF; clone_size: many; v_call: TRBV12-3/TRBV12-4; j_call: TRBJ1-5; d_call: -
cdr3_nt: TGTGCCAGCAGCCCGGACGGTGCAACTAATGAAAAACTGTTTTTT; cdr3_aa: CASSPDGATNEKLFF; clone_size: many; v_call: TRBV7-9; j_call: TRBJ1-4; d_call: -
cdr3_nt: TGCGCCAGCAGACGATTGGGTTCTAGCGGGAGTCTGGAGACCCAGTACTTC; cdr3_aa: CASRRLGSSGSLETQYF; clone_size: few; v_call: TRBV5-1; j_call: TRBJ2-5; d_call: TRBD2
cdr3_nt: TGTGCCAGCAGCTTGGTTGGGGGGGTACGGGAGTCGAGCATTCAGTACTTC; cdr3_aa: CASSLVGGVRESSIQYF; clone_size: -; v_call: TRBV5-4; j_call: TRBJ2-4; d_call: TRBD2
cdr3_nt: TGTGCCAGCAGTGAGGGTGCCTCTGGAAACACCATATATTTT; cdr3_aa: CASSEGASGNTIYF; clone_size: few; v_call: TRBV6-1; j_call: TRBJ1-3; d_call: -
cdr3_nt: TGTGCCACCAGTGACTCGACTTACCAGGGCAATGAGCAGTTCTTC; cdr3_aa: CATSDSTYQGNEQFF; clone_size: many; v_call: TRBV24-1; j_call: TRBJ2-1; d_call: -
cdr3_nt: TGTGCCAGCAGCAATAGACAGCCTTCTAATTTCTATGGCTACACCTTC; cdr3_aa: CASSNRQPSNFYGYTF; clone_size: many; v_call: TRBV6-1; j_call: TRBJ1-2; d_call: -
cdr3_nt: TGTGCCAGCAAAGGGGGACAGTCTTATGGCTACACCTTC; cdr3_aa: CASKGGQSYGYTF; clone_size: many; v_call: TRBV6-6; j_call: TRBJ1-2; d_call: TRBD1
cdr3_nt: TGCAGCGTTGTTTCTCTGGGATCCTACGAGCAGTACTTC; cdr3_aa: CSVVSLGSYEQYF; clone_size: -; v_call: TRBV29-1; j_call: TRBJ2-7; d_call: -
cdr3_nt: TGTGCCAGCAGCCAAGAAAATCAAGGGGTGTGGGGCACTGAAGCTTTCTTT; cdr3_aa: CASSQENQGVWGTEAFF; clone_size: few; v_call: TRBV3-1; j_call: TRBJ1-1; d_call: -
cdr3_nt: TGTGCCAGCAGTTTATTGACGGGAGGAAGGTACAATGAGCAGTTCTTC; cdr3_aa: CASSLLTGGRYNEQFF; clone_size: many; v_call: TRBV28; j_call: TRBJ2-1; d_call: TRBD2
cdr3_nt: TGTGCCAGCAGCCCCGTACAGGGGGCCGGGGAGCTGTTTTTT; cdr3_aa: CASSPVQGAGELFF; clone_size: many; v_call: TRBV14; j_call: TRBJ2-2; d_call: TRBD1
cdr3_nt: TGCGCCAGCAGCGAGCCCCGGGGCTCCTACAATGAGCAGTTCTTC; cdr3_aa: CASSEPRGSYNEQFF; clone_size: few; v_call: TRBV10-1; j_call: TRBJ2-1; d_call: -
cdr3_nt: TGTGCCGCCCGACAGGAGGCTAACTATGGCTACACCTTC; cdr3_aa: CAARQEANYGYTF; clone_size: many; v_call: TRBV6-1; j_call: TRBJ1-2; d_call: -
cdr3_nt: TGTGCCAGCAGCTTCATGACCGCTTTATATCAGCCCCAGCATTTT; cdr3_aa: CASSFMTALYQPQHF; clone_size: few; v_call: TRBV7-2; j_call: TRBJ1-5; d_call: -
cdr3_nt: TGTGCCAGCAGCGAGGGCGGCCGATTGGGGGATACGCAGTATTTT; cdr3_aa: CASSEGGRLGDTQYF; clone_size: -; v_call: TRBV3-1; j_call: TRBJ2-3; d_call: -
cdr3_nt: TGTGCCAGCAGCCAATCCGGGACAAAGAACACTGAAGCTTTCTTT; cdr3_aa: CASSQSGTKNTEAFF; clone_size: few; v_call: TRBV14; j_call: TRBJ1-1; d_call: -
cdr3_nt: TGCGCCAGCAGTCAATGGACCAGCCACGAGCAGTACTTC; cdr3_aa: CASSQWTSHEQYF; clone_size: -; v_call: TRBV23-1; j_call: TRBJ2-7; d_call: -
cdr3_nt: TGCAGTGCAGACAAAAGGAACACCGGGGAGCTGTTTTTT; cdr3_aa: CSADKRNTGELFF; clone_size: -; v_call: TRBV20-1; j_call: TRBJ2-2; d_call: -
cdr3_nt: TGCGCCAGCCAACCGGGACCCCCGGGAAACGAGCAGTTCTTC; cdr3_aa: CASQPGPPGNEQFF; clone_size: -; v_call: TRBV10-1; j_call: TRBJ2-1; d_call: -
cdr3_nt: TGCAGTGCTAGAGGGGGACTAGCGGGGTCCTACGAGCAGTACTTC; cdr3_aa: CSARGGLAGSYEQYF; clone_size: -; v_call: TRBV20-1; j_call: TRBJ2-7; d_call: TRBD2
cdr3_nt: TGTGCCAGCTCACCCGGACTAGCAAAGGGCCAAGAGACCCAGTACTTC; cdr3_aa: CASSPGLAKGQETQYF; clone_size: few; v_call: TRBV18; j_call: TRBJ2-5; d_call: TRBD2
cdr3_nt: TGTGCCAGCACCTCCTTTAATGATGAGCAGTTCTTC; cdr3_aa: CASTSFNDEQFF; clone_size: many; v_call: TRBV12-3/TRBV12-4; j_call: TRBJ2-1; d_call: -
cdr3_nt: TGTGCCACCAGCAGAGAATACTACGGGAGTTCCTACAATGAGCAGTTCTTC; cdr3_aa: CATSREYYGSSYNEQFF; clone_size: -; v_call: TRBV15; j_call: TRBJ2-1; d_call: -
cdr3_nt: TGTGCCAGCAGCTTGGTATCACGGCAGTCGGGGGACACCGGGGAGCTGTTTTTT; cdr3_aa: CASSLVSRQSGDTGELFF; clone_size: many; v_call: TRBV5-6; j_call: TRBJ2-2; d_call: -
cdr3_nt: TGTGCCAGCAGTTTAGCGGGAGCTGGGGATACGCAGTATTTT; cdr3_aa: CASSLAGAGDTQYF; clone_size: many; v_call: TRBV28; j_call: TRBJ2-3; d_call: TRBD2
cdr3_nt: TGCAGCGCCTGTGAGGGGCCGGAAAAATACAATGAGCAGTTCTTC; cdr3_aa: CSACEGPEKYNEQFF; clone_size: few; v_call: TRBV29-1; j_call: TRBJ2-1; d_call: -